The present T cell receptor beta chain was sequenced within a study of long-term antiretroviral therapy in people with HIV. Study-level points and caveats: Diversity went up after ART and still fell short of transplant donor controls. Investigators report no available data on ART adherence, viral resistance or therapy changes. Repertoires from HIV showed CDR3 length ranges narrower than those of controls.

A remark on this clone: Antigen: not known.

CDR1 and CDR2 (germline): SGHDT, YYEEEE. The CDR3 sequence is 15 residues long. J gave up 4 bases and V 4 bases, and 8 bases lay outside the gene matches. Run at survey level, the immunoSEQ assay was version v3.0. Per-sample TRB depth target: about 40,000-55,000 T-cell genomes. Assay used: immunoSEQ multiplex PCR; TCRdb lists only in-frame clones, some missing. The data show 25,000 to 30,000 clones, about 95% seen once. This chain uses TRBV5-6 with TRBJ2-3, with 8 bases identical to TRBD1. The sample in question was unsorted PBMCs, obtained 5.3 years after starting antiretroviral therapy. This receptor was identified in a man aged 25-40 years with HIV. The CDR3 loop reads CASSTDRAPPDTQYF. The CDR3 region has the DNA TGTGCCAGCAGCACGGACAGGGCACCCCCAGATACGCAGTATTTT. The complete variable domain, with remaining parts taken from reference TRBV5-6 and TRBJ2-3, reads DAGVTQSPTHLIKTRGQQVTLRCSPKSGHDTVSWYQQALGQGPQFIFQYYEEEERQRGNFPDRFSGHQFPNYSSELNVNALLLGDSALYLCASSTDRAPPDTQYFGPGTRLTVL.